The sequence of this T cell receptor beta chain was determined in a study of T cell responses to AZD1222 COVID-19 vaccine. The table came from immunoSEQ multiplex PCR; TCRdb's copy has only in-frame clones and leaves some out. The sample lists 150,000 to 200,000 clones, almost 95% occurring once. Germline V gene data show CDR1 as SGHDT and CDR2 as YYEEEE. This CDR3 comprises 18 residues. V was pared by 4 bases and J by 1 base, with 13 bases of the junction left unmatched. The material sequenced was peripheral blood, taken on day 0 of AZD1222 vaccination. The chain links TRBV5-6 to TRBJ1-4, with 7 bases fitting TRBD1. The sequence came from an adult in good health. CDR3 loop: CASSMGQISLLTNEKLFF. The CDR3, as DNA: TGTGCCAGCAGCATGGGACAGATCAGCCTTTTAACTAATGAAAAACTGTTTTTT.